The rows below give T cell receptor beta chains drawn from one sample of a study of blood T cell repertoires in COVID-19. Only in-frame clones appear in the TCRdb table, and some are missing; sequencing was by immunoSEQ multiplex PCR. The repertoire holds fewer than 250,000 clones, with approximately 78% as singletons. The sequenced sample consisted of peripheral blood. Receptors were obtained from an elderly woman with acute or convalescent COVID-19. Each CDR3 is given with its conserved first and last residue. A D gene is named only where the DNA matches it firmly. Clone size is given for some rows only: seen once, a few or many times, or a class if the clone is expanded.

j_call,v_call,clone_size,d_call,cdr3_aa,cdr3_nt
TRBJ2-3,TRBV7-9,NA,NA,CASSFFQGPDTQYF,TGTGCCAGCAGCTTTTTCCAGGGGCCAGATACGCAGTATTTT
TRBJ2-1,TRBV7-3,NA,TRBD2,CASSLGTSDYNEQFF,TGTGCCAGCAGCTTGGGGACTAGCGACTACAATGAGCAGTTCTTC
TRBJ1-2,TRBV24-1,NA,NA,CATSDPQRGALGYTF,TGTGCCACCAGTGACCCCCAACGGGGGGCCCTCGGCTACACCTTC
TRBJ1-1,TRBV5-6,NA,NA,CASRMTVATEAFF,TGTGCCAGCAGGATGACAGTGGCCACTGAAGCTTTCTTT
TRBJ1-6,TRBV10-3,NA,NA,CAISGPNSPLHF,TGTGCCATCAGTGGGCCGAATTCACCCCTCCACTTT
TRBJ2-1,TRBV5-4,NA,TRBD1,CASSPSIMDGTGVNEQFF,TGTGCCAGCAGTCCTTCGATAATGGACGGGACAGGGGTAAATGAGCAGTTCTTC
TRBJ2-5,TRBV29-1,NA,TRBD1,CSVGPRLGQGETQYF,TGCAGCGTTGGGCCCCGCTTAGGACAGGGCGAGACCCAGTACTTC
TRBJ1-2,TRBV19,once,TRBD1,CASLTGQGGGYGYTF,TGTGCCAGTCTTACGGGACAGGGGGGCGGATATGGCTACACCTTC
TRBJ1-5,TRBV19,NA,TRBD1,CASSTAQGRLDQPQHF,TGTGCCAGTAGTACAGCACAGGGGAGGTTGGATCAGCCCCAGCATTTT
TRBJ2-7,TRBV28,once,NA,CASGGRGYEQYF,TGTGCCAGCGGCGGCAGGGGCTACGAGCAGTACTTC
TRBJ2-1,TRBV28,NA,TRBD1,CASSFPDRYNEQFF,TGTGCCAGCAGTTTCCCGGACAGGTACAATGAGCAGTTCTTC
TRBJ1-5,TRBV19,NA,TRBD1,CATLPTEGAPPPQHF,TGTGCCACTCTACCGACCGAGGGGGCGCCACCGCCCCAGCATTTT
TRBJ1-3,TRBV6-1,NA,NA,CASSKGEGISGNTIYF,TGTGCCAGCAGTAAAGGGGAGGGAATCTCTGGAAACACCATATATTTT
TRBJ2-7,TRBV19,NA,TRBD1,CAVRSTGTGKEYEQYF,TGTGCCGTCCGATCTACCGGGACAGGGAAGGAGTACGAGCAGTACTTC
TRBJ1-6,TRBV7-9,NA,NA,CASSSTASPLHF,TGTGCCAGCAGCTCGACAGCCTCACCCCTCCACTTT
TRBJ1-4,TRBV9,once,NA,CASSSEGRTNEKLFF,TGTGCCAGCAGCTCCGAGGGTAGGACTAATGAAAAACTGTTTTTT